Listed here is a single T cell receptor beta chain. This record comes from a study of control samples from healthy donors and cancer patients. Assay: immunoSEQ multiplex PCR; the TCRdb copy retains only in-frame clones and omits some. The sample holds around 80,000 clones; about 94% are singletons and the top ten take approximately 2.8%. The CDR3 spans 19 residues. Losses at the gene ends were 1 base for V and 0 bases for J; bases not matched to a gene: 9. Germline CDR1 and CDR2: SGHNT and YENEEA. The rearrangement links TRBV11-3 to TRBJ2-1; 10 nucleotides line up with TRBD2. Sequenced material: blood. The clonotype was recovered from a woman aged 30 to 39 in good health. The DNA of the CDR3 is TGTGCCAGCAGCTTAGGGGCTAGCGGGGGTGAAGGCTCCTACAATGAGCAGTTCTTC. Translated: CASSLGASGGEGSYNEQFF.